This record covers a single T cell receptor (beta chain). This entry belongs to a study of blood T cell repertoires in COVID-19. The wider study: T cells, B-cell-depleted T cells, or PBMCs supplied cDNA or gDNA.

Germline CDR1 SGHRS, CDR2 YFSETQ. Deletions cut 0 bases from V and 5 bases from J, with 17 bases between. This CDR3 spans 16 amino acids. The table came from immunoSEQ multiplex PCR; TCRdb's copy has only in-frame clones and leaves some out. The table lists approximately 200,000 clones, approximately 87% of them singletons. This TCR was recovered from a woman in her forties or fifties with acute or convalescent COVID-19. The sequenced sample was peripheral blood. V and J are TRBV5-1 and TRBJ1-1; unclear D gene. The CDR3 coding sequence is TGCGCCAGCAGCTTGGGGTCGCTAGGAGGTCGGACTGAAGCTTTCTTT. Translated, it gives CASSLGSLGGRTEAFF. The complete variable domain, with remaining parts taken from reference TRBV5-1 and TRBJ1-1, reads KAGVTQTPRYLIKTRGQQVTLSCSPISGHRSVSWYQQTPGQGLQFLFEYFSETQRNKGNFPGRFSGRQFSNSRSEMNVSTLELGDSALYLCASSLGSLGGRTEAFFGQGTRLTVV.